These 23 T cell receptor beta chains came from one sample sequenced in a study of blood T cell repertoires in COVID-19. Method: immunoSEQ multiplex PCR; TCRdb's copy keeps in-frame clones and lacks some. The sample consists of about 330,000 clones, approximately 90% of them appearing once. The sample comprised PBMCs or T cells enriched from blood (not recorded which). The receptors shown here come from a woman under 40 who had recovered from COVID-19.

The rearrangement links TRBV5-4 to TRBJ1-4; D perhaps matches TRBD1 (6 bases). The CDR3 loop spans 15 amino acids. Trimming removed 0 bases from V and 7 bases from J, with 13 bases in between. Germline V CDR1 and CDR2: SGHNT, YYREEE (reference sequence). DNA for the CDR3: TGTGCCAGCAGCTTGGATCAGGGGCAGAGTGAAAAACTGTTTTTT. Translating it yields CASSLDQGQSEKLFF.

This clone is a singleton in its sample. The V and J genes are TRBV3-1 (or the pseudogene TRBV3-2) and TRBJ1-1, with 8 bases lining up with TRBD1. Per germline, CDR1 LGHDT and CDR2 YNNKEL (reference sequence). The CDR3 sequence is 15 residues long. V dropped 0 bases and J dropped 6; count of bases not matched to a gene: 6. This chain's CDR3 is CASSQDGAGGPEAFF. In nucleotides, the CDR3 is TGTGCCAGCAGCCAAGATGGGGCAGGGGGCCCTGAAGCTTTCTTT.

J is TRBJ1-4 and V is TRBV6-1; D not resolved. Germline V gene lookup returns CDR1 MNHNS and CDR2 SASEGT. Trimming removed 0 bases from V and 0 bases from J, with 5 bases in between. The CDR3 covers 15 residues. CDR3 protein: CASSEALATNEKLFF. In DNA, the CDR3 is TGTGCCAGCAGTGAAGCTCTTGCAACTAATGAAAAACTGTTTTTT.

The chain joins TRBV10-3 to TRBJ1-1; TRBD1 aligns across 7 bases. Germline loops: CDR1 ENHRY, CDR2 SYGVKD. V shed 10 bases, J shed 1 base, and the junction held 6 bases outside the gene matches. The CDR3 has 13 residues. The CDR3 region is CASRTGQNTEAFF. CDR3 in DNA: TGTGCCAGTCGGACAGGACAGAACACTGAAGCTTTCTTT.

The rearrangement links TRBV30 to TRBJ1-2; a possible D gene is TRBD1 (5 bases). Germline V gives CDR1 GTSNPN, CDR2 SVGIG (reference sequence). Trimming stripped 3 bases from V and 4 bases from J, with 18 bases between. This CDR3 contains 15 residues. CDR3 DNA sequence: TGTGCCTGGAGAAGAACCGGGACTGGAGGCTATGGCTACACCTTC. Translating gives CAWRRTGTGGYGYTF.

The chain carries TRBV30 and TRBJ1-2; no reliable D call. Germline assignment: CDR1 GTSNPN and CDR2 SVGIG (reference sequence). The CDR3 has 16 residues. V lost 2 bases to trimming and J lost 3 bases, with 19 bases between them. This chain's CDR3 is CAWSLTSFPGYYGYTF. Here the CDR3 DNA reads TGTGCCTGGAGTCTCACCTCGTTTCCAGGATACTATGGCTACACCTTC.

The chain couples TRBV14 to TRBJ1-1, with D uncertain. The germline V and J ends were trimmed by 3 bases and 7 bases, with 18 bases remaining between them. This CDR3 region has 15 residues. Germline V gives CDR1 SGHDN, CDR2 FVKESK. The chain's CDR3 is CASSHPWEGRREAFF. The CDR3 DNA is TGTGCCAGCAGCCACCCCTGGGAGGGAAGACGTGAAGCTTTCTTT.

For the CDR3, the DNA is TGTGCCAGCAGCTTAACCAACAGGGGGGGCTACAATGAGCAGTTCTTC. Protein sequence: CASSLTNRGGYNEQFF. The chain combines TRBV7-9 with TRBJ2-1, with D tentatively TRBD1 (8 bases). Germline CDR1 is SEHNR and CDR2 is FQNEAQ (reference sequence). CDR3 size: 16 residues. V lost 2 bases, J lost 3 bases, and 14 bases lay in between.

This chain connects TRBV6-1 to TRBJ1-6, with D unresolved. The CDR3 runs 16 residues. From germline, CDR1 is MNHNS and CDR2 SASEGT. Trimming left V 2 bases short and J 9 bases short, with 17 bases between. CDR3: CASSETPRQNFSPLHF. CDR3 sequence (DNA): TGTGCCAGCAGTGAAACCCCTCGACAAAACTTTTCACCCCTCCACTTT.

V is TRBV6-5 and J is TRBJ1-2; TRBD1 might be the D (5 bases). Germline values: CDR1 MNHEY, CDR2 SVGAGI. The CDR3 covers 13 residues. The germline V and J ends were trimmed by 4 bases and 7 bases, with 13 bases remaining between them. DNA of the CDR3: TGTGCCAGCAGTTGGGGGGGTGCCCCTGGCTACACCTTC. Translating it yields CASSWGGAPGYTF.

The chain combines TRBV19 with TRBJ1-5; 8 bases are shared with TRBD1. This CDR3 comprises 14 residues. After removal of 4 bases from V and 3 bases from J, the junction contained 2 bases not matched to a gene. Germline CDR1 reads LNHDA; CDR2 reads SQIVND (reference sequence). The CDR3 nucleotides read TGTGCCAGTAGTACGGACAGGGCCAATCAGCCCCAGCATTTT. It is translated as CASSTDRANQPQHF.

The chain uses TRBV6-5 and TRBJ1-4; D is possibly TRBD1 (6 bases). The CDR3 spans 15 residues. With 0 bases removed from V and 3 bases from J, the gap between germline ends came to 8 bases. Germline assignment: CDR1 MNHEY and CDR2 SVGAGI. The CDR3 DNA sequence: TGTGCCAGCAGTTACTCACAGGGAGCTAATGAAAAACTGTTTTTT. Translation gives CASSYSQGANEKLFF.

V gene TRBV30 combines with J gene TRBJ1-2; TRBD1 agrees at 12 bases. The germline CDR1 and CDR2 sequences are GTSNPN and SVGIG (reference sequence). Trimming cost V 3 bases and J 4 bases; bases outside gene matches: 6. The CDR3 covers 15 residues. For the CDR3, the DNA is TGTGCCTGGAGAACCGGGACAGGGGGCATCTATGGCTACACCTTC. It translates to CAWRTGTGGIYGYTF.

The V and J genes are TRBV7-9 and TRBJ1-1, with D uncertain. This CDR3 has 12 residues. Germline CDR1 and CDR2: SEHNR and FQNEAQ (reference sequence). The V end was cut by 1 base, the J end by 8 bases, with 8 bases between. In nucleotides, the CDR3 is TGTGCCAGCAGCTTAGTGGCAGCGGAAGCTTTCTTT. Translation gives CASSLVAAEAFF.

The DNA of the CDR3 is TGCAGCGCTACCACAGGGATGGATGGCTACACCTTC. It codes for CSATTGMDGYTF. The chain couples TRBV29-1 to TRBJ1-2, with TRBD1 as a possible D gene (6 bases). Looked up from germline, CDR1 is SQVTM and CDR2 is ANQGSEA. V was pared by 7 bases and J by 6 bases, with 15 bases between. This CDR3 has 12 residues.

The genes are TRBV19 and TRBJ1-1; 9 bases fit TRBD1. The CDR3 contains 14 residues. Germline CDR1 is LNHDA and CDR2 is SQIVND (reference sequence). V dropped 4 bases and J dropped 5; count of bases not matched to a gene: 5. CDR3 region: CASSKQGAKTEAFF. CDR3 bases: TGTGCCAGTAGTAAACAGGGGGCTAAGACTGAAGCTTTCTTT.

The chain is built from TRBV5-4 and TRBJ1-2; the D gene is possibly TRBD1 (5 bases). With 4 bases removed from V and 0 bases from J, the gap between germline ends came to 16 bases. The CDR3 extends over 16 amino acids. Per the germline V gene, CDR1 is SGHNT and CDR2 is YYREEE (reference sequence). The CDR3 nucleotides read TGTGCCAGCAGCCCGGGAGGGGCCGCCTCTAACTATGGCTACACCTTC. It specifies CASSPGGAASNYGYTF.

This clone was seen once. The chain employs TRBV7-9 and TRBJ1-3; a possible D gene is TRBD1 (6 bases). Germline loops: CDR1 SEHNR, CDR2 FQNEAQ (reference sequence). V was clipped by 5 bases and J by 4 bases, with 15 bases between them. The CDR3 is 15 residues long. For the CDR3, the DNA is TGTGCCAGCAGCCCCGCGTGGCAGGGGGGAAACACCATATATTTT. Encoded protein: CASSPAWQGGNTIYF.

This clone turned up a few times. The CDR3 bases are TGTGCCATCAGTGGTGACGGGGATGATAACTATGGCTACACCTTC. Translating it yields CAISGDGDDNYGYTF. V gene TRBV10-3 combines with J gene TRBJ1-2; D gene ambiguous. V was shortened by 4 bases and J by 1 base, with 13 bases between the two germline ends. CDR1 and CDR2 from the germline V gene are ENHRY and SYGVKD. CDR3 length: 15 amino acids.

The V call is TRBV30, the J call TRBJ2-1; 11 bases line up with TRBD2. The CDR3 extends over 19 amino acids. Unmatched junction bases numbered 12, after V lost 2 bases and J lost 0 bases. The germline V gene encodes CDR1 GTSNPN and CDR2 SVGIG (reference sequence). CDR3 residues: CAWSLLLPLAGGSYNEQFF. CDR3 bases: TGTGCCTGGAGTTTACTCCTCCCCCTAGCGGGGGGCTCCTACAATGAGCAGTTCTTC. Complete variable domain (other parts from reference TRBV30 and TRBJ2-1): SQTIHQWPATLVQPVGSPLSLECTVEGTSNPNLYWYRQAAGRGLQLLFYSVGIGQISSEVPQNLSASRPQDRQFILSSKKLLLSDSGFYLCAWSLLLPLAGGSYNEQFFGPGTRLTVL.

V is TRBV7-2 and J is TRBJ2-7; 9 nucleotides agree with TRBD2. The CDR3 runs 19 residues. V shed 5 bases and J 7 bases; nucleotides not matched to a gene: 24. Germline V lookup: CDR1 SGHTA, CDR2 FQGNSA. CDR3 DNA sequence: TGTGCCAGCAGCCCCCAAATCTGGCGGGGGCGGGGGGGCCGTTCGGAGCAGTACTTC. This encodes CASSPQIWRGRGGRSEQYF.

This clone was observed a single time. The chain is built from TRBV4-1 and TRBJ1-2; TRBD1 matches 9 bases. Germline V gives CDR1 MGHRA, CDR2 YSYEKL. V was clipped by 3 bases and J by 8 bases; unmatched bases: 10. The CDR3 spans 15 residues. The DNA of the CDR3 is TGCGCCAGCAGCCACGTTACCGGGACAGGGTCAGGCTACACCTTC. Its protein product is CASSHVTGTGSGYTF.

This chain links TRBV7-9 with TRBJ1-2, with 7 positions matching TRBD1. The CDR3 runs to 14 residues. The germline CDR1 and CDR2 sequences are SEHNR and FQNEAQ (reference sequence). V lost 5 bases, J lost 6 bases, and 9 bases stayed unmatched. The CDR3 DNA reads as TGTGCCAGCAGCCAGGACAGGACTGAGCATGGCTACACCTTC. Amino acids: CASSQDRTEHGYTF.